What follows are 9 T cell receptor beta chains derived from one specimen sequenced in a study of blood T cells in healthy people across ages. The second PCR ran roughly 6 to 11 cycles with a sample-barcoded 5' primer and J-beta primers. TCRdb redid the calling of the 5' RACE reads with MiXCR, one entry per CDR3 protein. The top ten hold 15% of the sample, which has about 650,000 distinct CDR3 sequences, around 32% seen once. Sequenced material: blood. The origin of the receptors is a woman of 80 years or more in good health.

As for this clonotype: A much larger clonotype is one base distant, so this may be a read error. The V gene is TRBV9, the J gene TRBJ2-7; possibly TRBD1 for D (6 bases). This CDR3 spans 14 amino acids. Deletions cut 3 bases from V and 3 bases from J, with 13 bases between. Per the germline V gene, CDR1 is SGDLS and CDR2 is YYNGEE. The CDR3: CASSGGDTHYEQYF. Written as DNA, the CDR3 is TGTGCCAGCAGCGGAGGGGACACTCACTACGAGCAGTACTTC.

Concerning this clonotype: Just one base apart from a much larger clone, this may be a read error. The CDR3 protein is CASSLDRENIQNF. Here the CDR3 DNA reads TGTGCCAGCAGCTTGGACAGGGAAAACATTCAGAACTTC. The chain combines TRBV11-2 with TRBJ2-5; 8 bases fit TRBD1. Germline assignment: CDR1 SGHAT and CDR2 FQNNGV. The CDR3 consists of 13 residues.

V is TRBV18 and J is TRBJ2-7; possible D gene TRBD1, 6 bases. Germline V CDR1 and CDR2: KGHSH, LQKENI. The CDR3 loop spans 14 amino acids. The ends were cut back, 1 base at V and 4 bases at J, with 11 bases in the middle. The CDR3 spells CASSPRQEVYEQYF. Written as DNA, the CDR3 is TGTGCCAGCTCACCACGACAGGAGGTTTACGAGCAGTACTTC.

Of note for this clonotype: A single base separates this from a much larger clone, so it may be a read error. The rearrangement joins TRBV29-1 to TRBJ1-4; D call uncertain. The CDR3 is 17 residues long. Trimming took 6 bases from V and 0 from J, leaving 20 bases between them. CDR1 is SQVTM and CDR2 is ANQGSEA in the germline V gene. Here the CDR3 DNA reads TGCAGCGTGTCACGGGGTAGTTCTATTTCAACTAATGAAAAACTGTTTTTT. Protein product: CSVSRGSSISTNEKLFF.

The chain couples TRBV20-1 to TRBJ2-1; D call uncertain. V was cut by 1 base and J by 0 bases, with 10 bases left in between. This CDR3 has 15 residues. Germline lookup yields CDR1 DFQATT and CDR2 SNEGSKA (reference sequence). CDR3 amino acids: CSARGIASSYNEQFF. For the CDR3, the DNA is TGCAGTGCTAGAGGAATCGCGAGCTCCTACAATGAGCAGTTCTTC.

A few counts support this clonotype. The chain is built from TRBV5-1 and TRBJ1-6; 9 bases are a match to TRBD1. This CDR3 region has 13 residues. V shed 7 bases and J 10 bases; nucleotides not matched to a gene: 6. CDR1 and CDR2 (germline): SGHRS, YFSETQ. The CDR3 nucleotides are TGCGCCAGCCGGGACAGGGAGAGCTCACCCCTCCACTTT. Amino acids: CASRDRESSPLHF.

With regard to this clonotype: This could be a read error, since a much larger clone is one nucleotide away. The chain's CDR3 is CASGRRGGYTF. The CDR3, as DNA: TGTGCCAGCGGGAGGCGCGGTGGCTACACCTTC. The chain links TRBV6-2 or TRBV6-3 to TRBJ1-2, with D hard to call. V gave up 8 bases and J gave up 7 bases, with 11 bases separating them. CDR1 and CDR2 (germline): MNHEY, SVGEGT. The CDR3 extends over 11 amino acids.

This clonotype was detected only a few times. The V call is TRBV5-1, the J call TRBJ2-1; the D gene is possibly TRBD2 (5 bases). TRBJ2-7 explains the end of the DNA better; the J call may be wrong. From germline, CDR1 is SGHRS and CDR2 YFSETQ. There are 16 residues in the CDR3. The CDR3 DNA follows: TGCGCCAGCAGGCTGGACTGGAGGAGCTCCTACAATGAGCAGTACTTC. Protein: CASRLDWRSSYNEQYF.

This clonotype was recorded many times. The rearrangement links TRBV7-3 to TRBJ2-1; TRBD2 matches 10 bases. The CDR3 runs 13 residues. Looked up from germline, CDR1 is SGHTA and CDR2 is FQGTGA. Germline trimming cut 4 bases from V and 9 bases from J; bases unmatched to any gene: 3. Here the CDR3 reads CASSSLAGSEQFF. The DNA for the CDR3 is TGTGCCAGCAGCTCACTAGCGGGGAGTGAGCAGTTCTTC.